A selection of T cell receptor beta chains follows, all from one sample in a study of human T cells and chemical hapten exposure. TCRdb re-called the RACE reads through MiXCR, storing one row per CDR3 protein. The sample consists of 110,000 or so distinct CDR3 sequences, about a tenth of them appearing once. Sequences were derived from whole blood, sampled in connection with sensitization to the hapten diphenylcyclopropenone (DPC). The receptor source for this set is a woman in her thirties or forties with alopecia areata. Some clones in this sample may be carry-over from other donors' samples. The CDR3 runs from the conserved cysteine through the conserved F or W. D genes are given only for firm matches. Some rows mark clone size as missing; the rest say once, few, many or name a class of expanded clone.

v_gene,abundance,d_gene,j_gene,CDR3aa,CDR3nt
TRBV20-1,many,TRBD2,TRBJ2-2,CSASGLAGGNTGELFF,TGCAGTGCATCGGGACTAGCGGGGGGTAACACCGGGGAGCTGTTTTTT
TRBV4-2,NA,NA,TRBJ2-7,CASSQPTGPGTSYEQYF,TGTGCCAGCAGCCAACCCACAGGGCCGGGGACCTCCTACGAGCAGTACTTC
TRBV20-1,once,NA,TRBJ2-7,CSAPRPGSSYEQYF,TGCAGTGCCCCACGTCCGGGGAGCTCCTACGAGCAGTACTTC
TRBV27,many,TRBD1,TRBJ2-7,CATRTGVAYEQYF,TGTGCCACTAGGACAGGGGTGGCCTACGAGCAGTACTTC
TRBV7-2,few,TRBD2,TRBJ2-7,CASSRSGGAGEQYF,TGTGCCAGCAGCCGTTCGGGAGGGGCGGGCGAGCAGTACTTC
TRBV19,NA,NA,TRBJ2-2,CASSIRSGGLNTGELFF,TGTGCCAGTAGTATTAGGTCCGGGGGACTGAACACCGGGGAGCTGTTTTTT
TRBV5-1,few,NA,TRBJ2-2,CASSLGITGELFF,TGCGCCAGCAGCTTGGGAATTACCGGGGAGCTGTTTTTT
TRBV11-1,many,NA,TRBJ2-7,CASSFTSDVAYEQYF,TGTGCCAGCAGCTTTACTTCAGACGTAGCCTACGAGCAGTACTTC
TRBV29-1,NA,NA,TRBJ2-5,CSVASGVRETQYF,TGCAGCGTTGCTTCGGGGGTGCGGGAGACCCAGTACTTC
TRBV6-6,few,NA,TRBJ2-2,CASSYVGLRGTGELFF,TGTGCCAGCAGTTATGTAGGCCTTCGGGGGACCGGGGAGCTGTTTTTT
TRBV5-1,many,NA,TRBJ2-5,CASSVTRRGPRETQYF,TGCGCCAGCAGCGTGACCAGGAGGGGCCCGCGAGAGACCCAGTACTTC
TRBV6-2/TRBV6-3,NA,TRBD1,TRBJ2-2,CASRATGSTGELFF,TGTGCCAGCAGAGCGACAGGGTCCACCGGGGAGCTGTTTTTT